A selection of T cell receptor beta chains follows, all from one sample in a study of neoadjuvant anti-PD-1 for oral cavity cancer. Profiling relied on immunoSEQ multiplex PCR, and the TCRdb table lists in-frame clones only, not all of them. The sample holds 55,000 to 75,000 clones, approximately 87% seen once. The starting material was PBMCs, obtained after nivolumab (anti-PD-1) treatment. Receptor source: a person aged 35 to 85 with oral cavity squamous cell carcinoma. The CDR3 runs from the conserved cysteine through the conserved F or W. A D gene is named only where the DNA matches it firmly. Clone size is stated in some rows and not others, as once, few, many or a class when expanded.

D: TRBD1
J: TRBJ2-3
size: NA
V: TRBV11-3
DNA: TGTGCCAGCAGCTTAGGAGGGACAGGGGCTTGGGATACGCAGTATTTT
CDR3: CASSLGGTGAWDTQYF

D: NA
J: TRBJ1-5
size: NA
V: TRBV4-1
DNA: TGCGCCAGCAGCCACCGGACTAATCAGCCCCAGCATTTT
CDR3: CASSHRTNQPQHF

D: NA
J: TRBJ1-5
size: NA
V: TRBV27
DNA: TGTGCCAGCACCACAGGACCCAATCAGCCCCAGCATTTT
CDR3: CASTTGPNQPQHF

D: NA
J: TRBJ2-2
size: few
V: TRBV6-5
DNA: TGTGCCAGCAGTTACTCGGGGACGAGAGCCGGGGAGCTGTTTTTT
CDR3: CASSYSGTRAGELFF

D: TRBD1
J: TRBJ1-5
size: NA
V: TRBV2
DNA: TGTGCCAGCAGTGAGACAGGGCGTTGGGATCAGCCCCAGCATTTT
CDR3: CASSETGRWDQPQHF

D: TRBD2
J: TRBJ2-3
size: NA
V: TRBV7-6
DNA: TGTGCCAGCAGCTTATTTTCCCGACTAGCGGGGAGCACAGATACGCAGTATTTT
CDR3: CASSLFSRLAGSTDTQYF

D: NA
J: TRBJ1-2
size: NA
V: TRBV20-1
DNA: TGCAGTGCTGCTGGACCACCAGGCTACACCTTC
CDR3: CSAAGPPGYTF

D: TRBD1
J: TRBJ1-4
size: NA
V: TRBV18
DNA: TGTGCCAGCTCACCAACATCCGGGACAGGGACGATTGAAAAACTGTTTTTT
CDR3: CASSPTSGTGTIEKLFF

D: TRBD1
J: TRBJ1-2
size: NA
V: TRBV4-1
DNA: TGCGCCAGCAGCCAGCCCTCGGCAGGGGGCTATGGCTACACCTTC
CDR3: CASSQPSAGGYGYTF

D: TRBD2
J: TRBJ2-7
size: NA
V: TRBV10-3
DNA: TGTGCCATCAGTGAAGTGGGACTAAAGAGCGAGCAGTACTTC
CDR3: CAISEVGLKSEQYF

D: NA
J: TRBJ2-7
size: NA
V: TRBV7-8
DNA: TGTGCCAGCAGGCCCCATAGCTCCTACGAGCAGTACTTC
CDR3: CASRPHSSYEQYF

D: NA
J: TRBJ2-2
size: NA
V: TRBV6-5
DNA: TGTGCCAGCAGTTTTTGGGGGGTTGGCACCGGGGAGCTGTTTTTT
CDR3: CASSFWGVGTGELFF